The 21 T cell receptor beta chains given below trace back to one sample, sequenced in a study of CD8 T cells in ankylosing spondylitis. TCRdb re-called the 5' RACE reads through MiXCR, storing one row per CDR3 protein. The sample lists around 130,000 distinct CDR3 sequences; about 13% were seen once. Sequenced material: blood, either unsorted or a sorted T cell fraction (not recorded which). The receptors were gathered from a female donor with ankylosing spondylitis or in good health (not recorded which).

With respect to this clonotype: A much larger clone lies one base from this, so it may be a read error. The chain carries TRBV20-1 and TRBJ1-1, with a possible D match to TRBD1 (5 bases). V lost 3 bases and J 3 bases, leaving 11 bases between the germline ends. The CDR3 has 13 amino acids. Germline V gene lookup returns CDR1 DFQATT and CDR2 SNEGSKA (reference sequence). The DNA for the CDR3 is TGCAGTGCTAGTGAGGGGATTGACACTGAAGCTTTCTTT. Translation: CSASEGIDTEAFF.

The table lists this clonotype with a few counts. This chain connects TRBV11-2 to TRBJ2-7, with no clear D. CDR1 SGHAT and CDR2 FQNNGV come from the germline V gene. The CDR3 is made up of 13 amino acids. Trimming removed 5 bases from V and 13 bases from J, with 21 bases in between. This CDR3 reads CASSPNLILAPYF. The CDR3 region has the DNA TGTGCCAGCAGCCCTAATCTAATTCTCGCCCCTTACTTC.

The J gene is TRBJ1-5, the V gene TRBV11-2; tentative D call: TRBD1 (5 bases). Trimming left V 6 bases short and J 0 bases short, with 9 bases between. Germline lookup yields CDR1 SGHAT and CDR2 FQNNGV. The CDR3 has 14 amino acids. CDR3 nucleotide sequence: TGTGCCAGCAGTGGACACCATAGCAATCAGCCCCAGCATTTT. As protein: CASSGHHSNQPQHF.

This clonotype came up many times. J is TRBJ2-1 and V is TRBV20-1; D perhaps matches TRBD2 (5 bases). The CDR3 sequence is 13 residues long. V lost 5 bases, J lost 7 bases, and 15 bases lay in between. CDR1 and CDR2 from the germline V gene are DFQATT and SNEGSKA (reference sequence). CDR3 amino acids: CSAFYGKANEQFF. The CDR3 bases are TGCAGTGCTTTTTACGGGAAAGCGAATGAGCAGTTCTTC.

This clonotype occurred once. At one of its ends the junction is not consistent with the germline gene, which may arise from a read error. V is TRBV15 and J is TRBJ2-6; possibly TRBD1 for D (5 bases). This CDR3 region has 14 residues. Germline CDR1 reads LNHNV; CDR2 reads YYDKDF (reference sequence). CDR3 protein: CATVKASGANGLTF. Written as DNA, the CDR3 is TGTGCCACCGTCAAGGCTTCTGGGGCCAACGGCCTGACTTTC. Full variable domain (missing parts from reference TRBV15 and TRBJ2-6): DAMVIQNPRYQVTQFGKPVTLSCSQTLNHNVMYWYQQKSSQAPKLLFHYYDKDFNNEADTPDNFQSRRPNTSFCFLDIRSPGLGDTAMYLCATVKASGANGLTFGAGSRLTVL.

This clonotype was detected many times. The rearrangement uses TRBV28 and TRBJ1-6, with 7 bases lining up with TRBD1. This CDR3 has 14 amino acids. J lost 7 bases, V lost 3 bases, and 3 bases had no gene match. Germline V gene data show CDR1 as MDHEN and CDR2 as SYDVKM. The CDR3: CASSFRGLNSPLHF. The CDR3 DNA follows: TGTGCCAGCAGTTTTAGGGGGCTAAATTCACCCCTCCACTTT. The variable domain in full, completed from reference TRBV28 and TRBJ1-6, reads DVKVTQSSRYLVKRTGEKVFLECVQDMDHENMFWYRQDPGLGLRLIYFSYDVKMKEKGDIPEGYSVSREKKERFSLILESASTNQTSMYLCASSFRGLNSPLHFGNGTRLTVT.

This clonotype was detected many times. The chain links TRBV5-1 to TRBJ1-1; 10 bases are a match to TRBD1. J gave up 0 bases and V 4 bases, and 12 bases lay outside the gene matches. This CDR3 is 18 amino acids long. The germline CDR1 and CDR2 sequences are SGHRS and YFSETQ. The CDR3 is CASSVRDRGFRLNTEAFF. DNA for the CDR3: TGCGCCAGCAGCGTCCGGGACAGGGGATTCCGATTGAACACTGAAGCTTTCTTT.

This clonotype was counted a few times. V usage is TRBV7-2 and J usage is TRBJ2-5; D unresolved. V was pared by 0 bases and J by 12 bases, with 8 bases between. The CDR3 length is 11 residues. CDR1 and CDR2 (germline): SGHTA, FQGNSA. The CDR3 region is CASSLASPEYF. CDR3 in DNA: TGTGCCAGCAGCTTAGCTTCCCCCGAGTACTTC.

V usage is TRBV7-8 and J usage is TRBJ2-2, with a weak D call TRBD2 (5 bases). The ends were cut back, 2 bases at V and 5 bases at J, with 9 bases in the middle. CDR1 SGHVS and CDR2 FQNEAQ come from the germline V gene. The CDR3 extends over 14 amino acids. The CDR3 region is CASSLNGETGELFF. CDR3 sequence (DNA): TGTGCCAGCAGCTTAAACGGGGAAACCGGGGAGCTGTTTTTT. The whole variable domain, remainder taken from reference TRBV7-8 and TRBJ2-2, is GAGVSQSPRYKVAKRGQDVALRCDPISGHVSLFWYQQALGQGPEFLTYFQNEAQLDKSGLPSDRFFAERPEGSVSTLKIQRTQQEDSAVYLCASSLNGETGELFFGEGSRLTVL.

This clonotype was counted between two and nine times. V is TRBV20-1 and J is TRBJ2-7; TRBD2 matches at 7 bases. CDR3 length equals 16 residues. Germline V gene sequence: CDR1 DFQATT, CDR2 SNEGSKA (reference sequence). J was trimmed by 0 bases and V by 0 bases; bases with no gene match: 8. This CDR3 reads CSARDPGRGSSYEQYF. CDR3 DNA sequence: TGCAGTGCTAGAGATCCTGGGCGGGGGAGCTCCTACGAGCAGTACTTC.

This clonotype was picked up many times. The chain links TRBV3-1 to TRBJ2-5, with 11 bases lining up with TRBD2. The V gene's germline CDR1 is LGHDT and CDR2 YNNKEL (reference sequence). The CDR3 has 16 residues. Trimming cost V 3 bases and J 1 base; bases outside gene matches: 4. The CDR3 is CASSQASGGPQETQYF. CDR3 sequence (DNA): TGTGCCAGCAGCCAGGCTAGCGGGGGGCCCCAAGAGACCCAGTACTTC.

Ten or more counts support this clonotype. The chain combines TRBV4-1 with TRBJ1-3; maybe TRBD1 (5 bases). Trimming took off 1 base at V and 0 bases at J, with 10 bases between the two ends. The CDR3 runs 16 residues. Germline loops: CDR1 MGHRA, CDR2 YSYEKL. CDR3 in DNA: TGCGCCAGCAGCCAAGGGGGGGTGAGCTCTGGAAACACCATATATTTT. Residues: CASSQGGVSSGNTIYF.

This clonotype was observed many times. The gene calls are TRBV24-1 and TRBJ2-3, with TRBD2 identical over 9 bases. Germline assignment: CDR1 KGHDR and CDR2 SFDVKD. V lost 6 bases, J lost 4 bases, and 7 bases stayed unmatched. The CDR3 has 15 amino acids. CDR3 nucleotide sequence: TGTGCCACCAGTACTGCGGGGGGGATGGCAGATACGCAGTATTTT. Its protein is CATSTAGGMADTQYF.

This clonotype has just a few counts. The CDR3: CASRQDRDHGYTF. In DNA, the CDR3 is TGTGCCAGCAGACAGGACAGGGACCATGGCTACACCTTC. The chain carries TRBV2 and TRBJ1-2; 8 bases map to TRBD1. V was pared by 6 bases and J by 6 bases, with 6 bases of the junction left unmatched. Per the germline V gene, CDR1 is SNHLY and CDR2 is FYNNEI. This CDR3 has 13 amino acids.

The rearrangement joins TRBV10-2 to TRBJ2-7, with 7 bases lining up with TRBD2. J was trimmed by 4 bases and V by 10 bases; bases with no gene match: 10. Germline-derived CDR1 and CDR2 are WSHSY and SAAADI. The CDR3 has 13 amino acids. The CDR3 sequence is CAILGEGHYEQYF. The CDR3 DNA sequence: TGCGCCATCTTGGGGGAGGGCCATTACGAGCAGTACTTC.

The chain joins TRBV4-2 to TRBJ1-1; 12 positions agree with TRBD1. Germline lookup yields CDR1 LGHNA and CDR2 YNFKEQ. J lost 1 base, V lost 4 bases, and 1 base had no gene match. The CDR3 totals 15 residues. CDR3 sequence reads: CASSLGQGANTEAFF. CDR3 nucleotide sequence: TGTGCCAGCAGCCTGGGACAGGGGGCGAACACTGAAGCTTTCTTT.

At least ten counts were recorded for this clonotype. The chain combines TRBV5-1 with TRBJ2-1, with D possibly matching TRBD2 (5 bases). Trimming removed 0 bases at V and 4 bases at J, with 11 bases between. The V gene's germline CDR1 is SGHRS and CDR2 YFSETQ. CDR3 size: 15 residues. CDR3 bases: TGCGCCAGCAGCTTGGATGGGAGTGGGTACAATGAGCAGTTCTTC. Translated, it gives CASSLDGSGYNEQFF.

The V and J genes are TRBV10-3 and TRBJ2-3; perhaps TRBD1 as D (6 bases). CDR3 length: 14 residues. The ends were cut back, 6 bases at V and 0 bases at J, with 10 bases in the middle. Germline V gene sequence: CDR1 ENHRY, CDR2 SYGVKD. This chain's CDR3 is CAIRKQGSTDTQYF. CDR3 DNA: TGTGCCATCAGGAAACAGGGAAGCACAGATACGCAGTATTTT.

This clonotype was observed a few times. The chain couples TRBV5-1 to TRBJ2-5, with 7 nucleotides matching TRBD1. This CDR3 is 14 amino acids long. Germline assignment: CDR1 SGHRS and CDR2 YFSETQ. V was clipped by 0 bases and J by 6 bases; unmatched bases: 5. The CDR3 coding sequence is TGCGCCAGCAGCTTGGTAACAGGGGAGAAGACCCAGTACTTC. This sequence encodes CASSLVTGEKTQYF.

This clonotype turned up a few times. The genes are TRBV27 and TRBJ1-1; tentative D call: TRBD1 (6 bases). Trimming shortened V by 6 bases and J by 1 base, and 12 bases separated the two germline ends. Germline V CDR1 and CDR2: MNHEY, SMNVEV (reference sequence). The CDR3 spans 14 residues. The CDR3: CASRRDTANTEAFF. The CDR3, as DNA: TGTGCCAGCAGAAGGGACACAGCGAACACTGAAGCTTTCTTT.

This clonotype was seen a handful of times. Here the CDR3 DNA reads TGCAGTGCTACAGGGAACACTGAAGCTTTCTTT. It translates to CSATGNTEAFF. The chain combines TRBV20-1 with TRBJ1-1; D uncertain. Germline CDR1 is DFQATT and CDR2 is SNEGSKA (reference sequence). This CDR3 spans 11 amino acids. Trimming cost V 4 bases and J 1 base, with 4 bases left between them.